This record covers a single TCR beta chain. Its antigen is as yet unknown. Random hexamers primed reverse transcription of about 0.45 to 1 ug RNA. TCRdb processed the immunoSEQ multiplex PCR reads anew with MiXCR; each CDR3 protein has one entry. The table includes 95,000 to 150,000 distinct CDR3 sequences, roughly 95% detected once. This entry belongs to a study of CD8 T cells in Susac syndrome. General study points: The TCR sequencing and HLA analysis in the study involved a relatively small number of individuals, as the study acknowledged. Clonal expansion was absent from the CD4+ T cell repertoires in Susac syndrome.

The receptor was derived from a human donor with Susac syndrome. The material sequenced was CD4+ T cells from PBMCs.

The CDR3: CAWSPRGDTQYF. The CDR3, as DNA: TGTGCCTGGAGTCCCCGGGGAGATACGCAGTATTTT. The rearrangement uses TRBV30 and TRBJ2-3, with TRBD2 as a possible D gene (5 bases). This CDR3 has 12 residues. Germline V gene lookup returns CDR1 GTSNPN and CDR2 SVGIG (reference sequence). Trimming left V 2 bases short and J 5 bases short, with 8 bases between. Based on the CDR3 plus reference TRBV30 and TRBJ2-3, the full variable domain is SQTIHQWPATLVQPVGSPLSLECTVEGTSNPNLYWYRQAAGRGLQLLFYSVGIGQISSEVPQNLSASRPQDRQFILSSKKLLLSDSGFYLCAWSPRGDTQYFGPGTRLTVL.